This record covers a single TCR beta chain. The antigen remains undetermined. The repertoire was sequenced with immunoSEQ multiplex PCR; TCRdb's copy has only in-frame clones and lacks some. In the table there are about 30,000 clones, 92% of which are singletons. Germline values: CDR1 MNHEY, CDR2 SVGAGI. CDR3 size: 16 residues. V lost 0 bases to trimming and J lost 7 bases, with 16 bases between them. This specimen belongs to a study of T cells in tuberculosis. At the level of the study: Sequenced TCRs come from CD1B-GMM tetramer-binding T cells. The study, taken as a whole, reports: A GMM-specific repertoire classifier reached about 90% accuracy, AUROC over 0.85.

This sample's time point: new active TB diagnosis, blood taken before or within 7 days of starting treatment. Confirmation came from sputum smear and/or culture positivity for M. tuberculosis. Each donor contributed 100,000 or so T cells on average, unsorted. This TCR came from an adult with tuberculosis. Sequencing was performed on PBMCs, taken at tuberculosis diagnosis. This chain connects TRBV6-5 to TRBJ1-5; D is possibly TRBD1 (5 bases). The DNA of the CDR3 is TGTGCCAGCAGTTACTCCGGGTCAGGGTTCGGACAGCCCCAGCATTTT. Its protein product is CASSYSGSGFGQPQHF.